This TCR beta chain comes out of a study of shared clonotypes between healthy human individuals. Study information: Serving as donors were two women and a few men, whose ages spanned 18 to 49. General study points: Rarefaction demonstrated incomplete sorted-subset sequencing despite large depth.

Naivety among CD8 cells was defined by CD45RO negativity and positive CCR7 selection, thereby excluding terminally differentiated effector memory CD45RA+ cells. This CDR3 has 13 amino acids. Trimming removed 6 bases at V and 5 bases at J, with 13 bases between. CDR1 SGHTA and CDR2 FQGNSA come from the germline V gene. A remark on this clone: Its antigen is still unknown.

The protocol was immunoSEQ multiplex PCR, while the TCRdb copy is restricted to in-frame clones and leaves out a portion. The table lists about 2.1 million clones, 93% of them singletons. The source material was naive CD8+ T cells from PBMCs. V is TRBV7-2 and J is TRBJ1-2; weak D call: TRBD1 (6 bases). This sequence originates from a man younger than 35 in good health. Some clones in this sample may be carry-over from other donors' samples. The DNA for the CDR3 is TGTGCCAGCAGTCTGGACAGAAGGTATGGCTACACCTTC. Amino acids: CASSLDRRYGYTF.